The next 17 T cell receptor beta chains were all read from a single sample in a study of blood T cells in healthy people across ages. The use of a sample-barcoded 5' primer and a J-beta primer mix characterized a second PCR of about 7 to 12 cycles. TCRdb used MiXCR to reprocess the 5' RACE reads, holding one entry per CDR3 protein. The table includes some 900,000 distinct CDR3 sequences, under 50% detected once. What was sequenced was blood. Every receptor here comes from a man aged 25-45 years in good health.

The rearrangement joins TRBV12-3 or TRBV12-4 to TRBJ2-7, with a tentative D call TRBD1 (6 bases). The CDR3 extends over 13 amino acids. Trimming removed 5 bases at V and 2 bases at J, with 10 bases between. As DNA, the CDR3 is TGTGCCAGCAGTACTCAGGGGACCTACGAGCAGTACTTC. Translation gives CASSTQGTYEQYF.

This clonotype was picked up a small number of times. This sequence joins TRBV20-1 and TRBJ2-7, with 11 nucleotides matching TRBD2. The CDR3 totals 15 residues. V dropped 1 base and J dropped 3; count of bases not matched to a gene: 5. CDR1 DFQATT and CDR2 SNEGSKA come from the germline V gene (reference sequence). CDR3 protein: CSARVLAGDLYEQYF. The CDR3 DNA reads as TGCAGTGCTAGAGTACTAGCGGGGGACCTCTACGAGCAGTACTTC.

This clonotype has a single count. In DNA, the CDR3 is TGTGCCAGCAGCCATCGGGACAGGGGAGACGAAAAACTGTTTTTT. Amino acid sequence: CASSHRDRGDEKLFF. The V gene is TRBV3-1, the J gene TRBJ1-4, with 10 bases identical to TRBD1. This CDR3 contains 15 residues. Trimming cost V 3 bases and J 8 bases; bases outside gene matches: 6. CDR1 LGHDT and CDR2 YNNKEL come from the germline V gene (reference sequence).

The chain recombines TRBV28 with TRBJ2-7; D unclear. V lost 6 bases and J 3 bases, leaving 6 bases between the germline ends. Germline V gene data show CDR1 as MDHEN and CDR2 as SYDVKM. The CDR3 covers 11 residues. The CDR3 sequence is CASRANYEQYF. The CDR3 DNA follows: TGTGCCAGCAGGGCGAACTACGAGCAGTACTTC.

This clonotype occurred many times. The chain joins TRBV20-1 to TRBJ2-1; D is possibly TRBD1 (6 bases). CDR3 length: 13 amino acids. Germline V gene sequence: CDR1 DFQATT, CDR2 SNEGSKA (reference sequence). Trimming removed 3 bases from V and 6 bases from J, with 12 bases in between. CDR3 loop: CSASQAGVNEQFF. The DNA for the CDR3 is TGCAGTGCTAGTCAGGCAGGGGTCAATGAGCAGTTCTTC.

This clonotype was counted only a few times. The genes are TRBV12-3 or TRBV12-4 and TRBJ1-2; D not resolved. V was clipped by 3 bases and J by 2 bases, with 10 bases between them. The CDR3 loop spans 14 amino acids. CDR3 coding DNA: TGTGCCAGCAGTTTTTCTGCAGCCAACTATGGCTACACCTTC. This sequence encodes CASSFSAANYGYTF.

In nucleotides, the CDR3 is TGTGCCAGCAGCCTCAGGTCGGCCCAGTACTTC. Protein: CASSLRSAQYF. V is TRBV28 and J is TRBJ2-5; D not resolved. The CDR3 spans 11 residues. Germline V gene data show CDR1 as MDHEN and CDR2 as SYDVKM. V lost 6 bases to trimming and J lost 9 bases, with 11 bases between them.

The chain recombines TRBV20-1 with TRBJ2-5; D is ambiguous. Germline V gene lookup returns CDR1 DFQATT and CDR2 SNEGSKA (reference sequence). The CDR3 is made up of 12 amino acids. This chain's CDR3 is CTTDRGQETQYF. The DNA for the CDR3 is TGCACTACGGACCGAGGTCAAGAGACCCAGTACTTC.

The chain links TRBV29-1 to TRBJ1-1, with 9 nucleotides matching TRBD1. After removal of 6 bases from V and 3 bases from J, the junction contained 17 bases not matched to a gene. Germline V gene data show CDR1 as SQVTM and CDR2 as ANQGSEA. This CDR3 is 17 amino acids long. Here the CDR3 reads CSVGRGGQGNGHTEAFF. As DNA, the CDR3 is TGCAGCGTCGGCCGGGGGGGACAGGGTAATGGACACACTGAAGCTTTCTTT.

This chain uses TRBV6-5 with TRBJ1-6, with D perhaps TRBD1 (5 bases). This CDR3 is 16 amino acids long. Per germline, CDR1 MNHEY and CDR2 SVGAGI. Trimming pared 2 bases from V and 5 bases from J, leaving 13 bases between. CDR3 nucleotide sequence: TGTGCCAGCAGTTACGAAGGCAGGGCCGATAATTCACCCCTCCACTTT. Protein: CASSYEGRADNSPLHF.

The rearrangement uses TRBV6-6 and TRBJ2-7; maybe TRBD1 (6 bases). This CDR3 is 13 amino acids long. Germline V lookup: CDR1 MNHNY, CDR2 SVGAGI (reference sequence). The germline V and J ends were trimmed by 5 bases and 5 bases, with 13 bases remaining between them. The CDR3 sequence is CASSARGTDEQYF. In DNA, the CDR3 is TGTGCCAGCAGTGCCAGGGGCACCGACGAGCAGTACTTC.

This clonotype was seen more than once but under ten times. This sequence joins TRBV3-1 and TRBJ1-1; unclear D gene. Germline CDR1 reads LGHDT; CDR2 reads YNNKEL (reference sequence). This CDR3 is 14 amino acids long. V was trimmed by 4 bases and J by 1 base, leaving 10 bases between them. Here the CDR3 reads CASSRKGSNTEAFF. CDR3 nucleotide sequence: TGTGCCAGCAGCCGAAAGGGTTCGAACACTGAAGCTTTCTTT. Full variable domain (outside the CDR3, taken from reference TRBV3-1 and TRBJ1-1): DTAVSQTPKYLVTQMGNDKSIKCEQNLGHDTMYWYKQDSKKFLKIMFSYNNKELIINETVPNRFSPKSPDKAHLNLHINSLELGDSAVYFCASSRKGSNTEAFFGQGTRLTVV.

This chain links TRBV24-1 with TRBJ2-1; either TRBD1 or TRBD2 may fit D (6 bases each). Germline V gene lookup returns CDR1 KGHDR and CDR2 SFDVKD. The CDR3 spans 15 residues. V lost 2 bases, J lost 7 bases, and 14 bases lay in between. CDR3 protein: CATSDSRKGGNEQFF. The CDR3, as DNA: TGTGCCACCAGTGATTCCCGTAAGGGGGGAAATGAGCAGTTCTTC.

The chain couples TRBV4-2 to TRBJ2-7; tentatively, D is TRBD2 (6 bases). The V gene lost 3 bases and the J gene lost 2 bases, with 17 bases spanning the gap. The germline V gene has CDR1 LGHNA and CDR2 YNFKEQ. The CDR3 runs 16 residues. CDR3 loop: CASSQEGLTGTYEQYF. DNA for the CDR3: TGTGCCAGCAGCCAGGAGGGATTGACGGGGACCTACGAGCAGTACTTC.

The J gene is TRBJ2-7, the V gene TRBV7-2; D gene uncertain. Looked up from germline, CDR1 is SGHTA and CDR2 is FQGNSA. Trimming pared 10 bases from V and 2 bases from J, leaving 12 bases between. This CDR3 is built from 12 residues. In nucleotides, the CDR3 is TGTGCCACCCAGTCGGCCCCCTACGAGCAGTACTTC. It yields the protein CATQSAPYEQYF. Full variable domain (outside the CDR3, taken from reference TRBV7-2 and TRBJ2-7): GAGVSQSPSNKVTEKGKDVELRCDPISGHTALYWYRQSLGQGLEFLIYFQGNSAPDKSGLPSDRFSAERTGGSVSTLTIQRTQQEDSAVYLCATQSAPYEQYFGPGTRLTVT.

The chain links TRBV27 to TRBJ2-7; 7 nucleotides agree with TRBD1. CDR1 and CDR2 from the germline V gene are MNHEY and SMNVEV (reference sequence). Trimming took 8 bases from V and 0 from J; bases not matched to a gene: 10. This CDR3 comprises 15 residues. This CDR3 reads CASQRGRGSSYEQYF. DNA for the CDR3: TGTGCCAGCCAACGGGGCAGGGGGAGCTCCTACGAGCAGTACTTC.

This chain links TRBV7-9 with TRBJ2-1; 8 nucleotides match TRBD1. Germline V gives CDR1 SEHNR, CDR2 FQNEAQ (reference sequence). There are 16 residues in the CDR3. Trimming cost V 4 bases and J 0 bases; bases outside gene matches: 5. In nucleotides, the CDR3 is TGTGCCAGCAGCTCCGACAGGGGAAACTCCTACAATGAGCAGTTCTTC. Protein: CASSSDRGNSYNEQFF.